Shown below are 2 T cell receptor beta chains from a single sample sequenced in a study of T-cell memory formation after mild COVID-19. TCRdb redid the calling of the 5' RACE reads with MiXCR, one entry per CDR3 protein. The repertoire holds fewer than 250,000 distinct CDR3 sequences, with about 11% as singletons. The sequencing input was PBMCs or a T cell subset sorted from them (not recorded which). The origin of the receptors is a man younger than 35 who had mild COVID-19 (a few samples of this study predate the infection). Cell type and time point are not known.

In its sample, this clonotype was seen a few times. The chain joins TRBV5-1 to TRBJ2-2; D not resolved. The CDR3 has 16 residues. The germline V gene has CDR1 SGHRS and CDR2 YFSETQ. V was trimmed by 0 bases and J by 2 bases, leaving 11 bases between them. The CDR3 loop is CASSLARDSNTGELFF. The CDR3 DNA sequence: TGCGCCAGCAGCTTGGCACGTGATTCTAACACCGGGGAGCTGTTTTTT.

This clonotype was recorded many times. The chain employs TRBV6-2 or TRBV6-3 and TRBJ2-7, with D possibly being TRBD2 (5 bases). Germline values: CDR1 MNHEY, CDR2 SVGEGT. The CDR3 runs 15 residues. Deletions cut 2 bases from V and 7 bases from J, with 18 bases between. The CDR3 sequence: CASSYRSWVRGEQYV. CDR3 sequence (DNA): TGTGCCAGCAGTTACCGGTCGTGGGTTCGGGGAGAGCAGTACGTC.